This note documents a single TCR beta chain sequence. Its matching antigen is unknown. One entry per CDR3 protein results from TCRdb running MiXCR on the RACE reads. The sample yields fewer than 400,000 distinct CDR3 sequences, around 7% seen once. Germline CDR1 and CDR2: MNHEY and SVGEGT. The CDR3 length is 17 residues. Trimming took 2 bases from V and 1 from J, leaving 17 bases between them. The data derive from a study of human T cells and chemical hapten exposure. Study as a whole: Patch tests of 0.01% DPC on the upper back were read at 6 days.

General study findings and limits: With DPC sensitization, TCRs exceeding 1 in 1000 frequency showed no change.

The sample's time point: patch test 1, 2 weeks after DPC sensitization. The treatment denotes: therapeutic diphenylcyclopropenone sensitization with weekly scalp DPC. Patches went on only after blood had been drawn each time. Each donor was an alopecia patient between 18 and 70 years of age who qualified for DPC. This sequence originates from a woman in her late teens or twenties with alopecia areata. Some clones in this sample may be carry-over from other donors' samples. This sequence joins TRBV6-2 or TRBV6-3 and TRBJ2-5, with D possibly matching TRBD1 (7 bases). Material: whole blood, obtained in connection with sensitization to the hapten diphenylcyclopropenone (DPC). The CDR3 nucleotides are TGTGCCAGCAGTTACGGCGGGACAGCTCTGGTCCAAGAGACCCAGTACTTC. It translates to CASSYGGTALVQETQYF.